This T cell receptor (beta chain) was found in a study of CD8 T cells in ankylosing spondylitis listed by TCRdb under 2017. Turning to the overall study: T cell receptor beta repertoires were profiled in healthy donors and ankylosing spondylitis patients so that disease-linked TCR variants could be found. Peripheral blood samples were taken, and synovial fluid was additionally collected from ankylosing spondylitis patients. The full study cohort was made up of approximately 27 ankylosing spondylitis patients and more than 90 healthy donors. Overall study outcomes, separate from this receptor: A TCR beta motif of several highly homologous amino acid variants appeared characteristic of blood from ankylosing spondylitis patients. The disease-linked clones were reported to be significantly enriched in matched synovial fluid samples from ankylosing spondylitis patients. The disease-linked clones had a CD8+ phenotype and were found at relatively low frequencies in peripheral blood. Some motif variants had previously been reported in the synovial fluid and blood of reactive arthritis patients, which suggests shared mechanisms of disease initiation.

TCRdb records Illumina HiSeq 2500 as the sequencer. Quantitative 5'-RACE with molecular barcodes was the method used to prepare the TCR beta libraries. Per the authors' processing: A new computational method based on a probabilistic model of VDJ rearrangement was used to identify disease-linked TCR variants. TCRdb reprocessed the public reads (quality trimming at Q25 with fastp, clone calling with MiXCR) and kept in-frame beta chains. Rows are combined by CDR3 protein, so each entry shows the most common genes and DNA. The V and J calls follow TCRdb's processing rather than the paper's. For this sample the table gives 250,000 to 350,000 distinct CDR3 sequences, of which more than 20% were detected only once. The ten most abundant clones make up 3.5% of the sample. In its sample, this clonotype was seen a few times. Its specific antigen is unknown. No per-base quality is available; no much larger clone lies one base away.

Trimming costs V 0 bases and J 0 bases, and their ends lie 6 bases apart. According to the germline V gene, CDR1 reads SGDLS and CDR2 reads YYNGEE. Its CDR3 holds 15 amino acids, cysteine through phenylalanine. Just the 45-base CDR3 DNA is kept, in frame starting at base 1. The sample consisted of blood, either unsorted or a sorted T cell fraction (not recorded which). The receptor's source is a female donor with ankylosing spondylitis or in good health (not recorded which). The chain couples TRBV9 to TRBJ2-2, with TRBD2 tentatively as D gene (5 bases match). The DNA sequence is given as TGTGCCAGCAGCGTAGGACTAACGAACACCGGGGAGCTGTTTTTT. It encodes CASSVGLTNTGELFF.